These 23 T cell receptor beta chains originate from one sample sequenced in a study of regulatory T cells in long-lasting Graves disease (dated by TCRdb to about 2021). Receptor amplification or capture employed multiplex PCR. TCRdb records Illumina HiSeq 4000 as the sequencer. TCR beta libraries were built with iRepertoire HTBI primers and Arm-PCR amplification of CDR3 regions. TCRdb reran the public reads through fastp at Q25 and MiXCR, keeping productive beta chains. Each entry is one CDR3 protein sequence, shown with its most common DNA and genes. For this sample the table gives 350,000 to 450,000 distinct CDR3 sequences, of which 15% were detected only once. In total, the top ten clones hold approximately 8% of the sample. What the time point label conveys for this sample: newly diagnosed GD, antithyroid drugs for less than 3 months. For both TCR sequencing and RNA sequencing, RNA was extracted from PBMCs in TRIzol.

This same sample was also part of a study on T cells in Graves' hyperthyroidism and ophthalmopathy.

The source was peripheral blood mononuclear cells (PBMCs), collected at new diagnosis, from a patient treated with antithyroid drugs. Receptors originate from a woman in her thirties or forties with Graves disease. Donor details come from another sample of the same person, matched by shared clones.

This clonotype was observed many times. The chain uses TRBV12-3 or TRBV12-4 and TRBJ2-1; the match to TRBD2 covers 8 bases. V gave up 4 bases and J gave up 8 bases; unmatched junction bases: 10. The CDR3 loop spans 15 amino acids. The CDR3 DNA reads TGTGCCAGCAGTTCCAAAGCGGGAGTAGTCGATGAGCAGTTCTTC. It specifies CASSSKAGVVDEQFF.

CDR3 region: CSVEVVTRASYEQYF. The CDR3 coding sequence is TGCAGCGTTGAAGTAGTAACACGGGCATCCTACGAGCAGTACTTC. V usage is TRBV29-1 and J usage is TRBJ2-7; D gene uncertain. The CDR3 spans 15 residues. Trimming removed 1 base at V and 1 base at J, with 14 bases between. Germline CDR1 SQVTM, CDR2 ANQGSEA.

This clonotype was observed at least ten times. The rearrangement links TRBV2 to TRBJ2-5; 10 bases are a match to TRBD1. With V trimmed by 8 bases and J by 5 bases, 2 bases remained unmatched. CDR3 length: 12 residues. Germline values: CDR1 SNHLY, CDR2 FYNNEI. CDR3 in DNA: TGTGCCAGCGGGGACAGGGGTGAGACCCAGTACTTC. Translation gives CASGDRGETQYF.

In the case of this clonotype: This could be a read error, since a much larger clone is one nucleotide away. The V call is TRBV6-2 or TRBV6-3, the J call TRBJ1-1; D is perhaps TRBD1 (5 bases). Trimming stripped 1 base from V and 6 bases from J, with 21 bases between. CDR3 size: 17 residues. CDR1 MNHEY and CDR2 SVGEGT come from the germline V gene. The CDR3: CASSYLDWGKSQAEAFF. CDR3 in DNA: TGTGCCAGCAGTTACTTGGATTGGGGGAAAAGCCAGGCTGAAGCTTTCTTT.

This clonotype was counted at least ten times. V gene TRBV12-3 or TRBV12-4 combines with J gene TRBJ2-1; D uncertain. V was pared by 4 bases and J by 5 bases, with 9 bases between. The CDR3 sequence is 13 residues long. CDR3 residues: CASSYLTNNEQFF. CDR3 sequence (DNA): TGTGCCAGCAGTTATCTAACAAACAATGAGCAGTTCTTC.

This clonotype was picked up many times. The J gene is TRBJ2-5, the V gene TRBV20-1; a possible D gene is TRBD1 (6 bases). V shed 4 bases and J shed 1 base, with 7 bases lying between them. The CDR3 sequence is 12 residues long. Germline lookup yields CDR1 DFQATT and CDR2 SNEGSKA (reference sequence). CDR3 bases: TGCAGTGCTAACAGGGCCCAAGAGACCCAGTACTTC. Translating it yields CSANRAQETQYF.

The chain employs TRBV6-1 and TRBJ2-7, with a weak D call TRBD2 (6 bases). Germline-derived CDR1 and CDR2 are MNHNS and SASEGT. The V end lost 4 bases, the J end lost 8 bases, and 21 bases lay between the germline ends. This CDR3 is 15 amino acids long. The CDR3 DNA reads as TGTGCCAGCAGTGCATGGGGGGTTAGTAGGGAGAAGCAGTACTTC. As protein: CASSAWGVSREKQYF.

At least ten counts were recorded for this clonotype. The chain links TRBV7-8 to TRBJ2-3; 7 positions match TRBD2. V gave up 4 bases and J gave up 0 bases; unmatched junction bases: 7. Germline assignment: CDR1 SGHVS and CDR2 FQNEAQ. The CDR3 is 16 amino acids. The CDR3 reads CASSSPSGGSTDTQYF. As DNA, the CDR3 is TGTGCCAGCAGCTCGCCCTCCGGGGGGAGCACAGATACGCAGTATTTT. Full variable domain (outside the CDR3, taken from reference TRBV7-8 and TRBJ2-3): GAGVSQSPRYKVAKRGQDVALRCDPISGHVSLFWYQQALGQGPEFLTYFQNEAQLDKSGLPSDRFFAERPEGSVSTLKIQRTQQEDSAVYLCASSSPSGGSTDTQYFGPGTRLTVL.

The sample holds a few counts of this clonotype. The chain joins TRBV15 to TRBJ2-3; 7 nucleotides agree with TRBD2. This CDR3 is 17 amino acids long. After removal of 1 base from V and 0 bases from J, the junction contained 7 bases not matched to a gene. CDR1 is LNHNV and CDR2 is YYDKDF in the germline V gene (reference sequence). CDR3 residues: CATSRGRGGTSTDTQYF. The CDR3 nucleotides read TGTGCCACCAGCAGAGGCCGCGGGGGTACTAGCACAGATACGCAGTATTTT.

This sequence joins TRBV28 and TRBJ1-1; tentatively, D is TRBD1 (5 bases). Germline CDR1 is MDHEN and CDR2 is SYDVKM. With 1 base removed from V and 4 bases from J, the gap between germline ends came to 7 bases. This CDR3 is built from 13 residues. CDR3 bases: TGTGCCAGCAGTTTATACAGGATCACTGAAGCTTTCTTT. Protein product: CASSLYRITEAFF.

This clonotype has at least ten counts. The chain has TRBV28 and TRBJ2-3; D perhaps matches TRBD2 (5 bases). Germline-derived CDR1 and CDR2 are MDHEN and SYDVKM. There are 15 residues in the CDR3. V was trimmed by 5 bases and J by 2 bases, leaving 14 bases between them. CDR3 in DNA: TGTGCCAGCAGTCCTTTGGACTCTCACACAGATACGCAGTATTTT. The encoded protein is CASSPLDSHTDTQYF.

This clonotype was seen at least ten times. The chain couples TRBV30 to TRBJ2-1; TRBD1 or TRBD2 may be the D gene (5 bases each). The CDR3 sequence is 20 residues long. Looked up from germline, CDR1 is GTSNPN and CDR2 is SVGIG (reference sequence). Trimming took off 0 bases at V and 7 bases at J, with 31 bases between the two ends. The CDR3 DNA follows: TGTGCCTGGAGTGTATGGGGGTTAGGGCTAGTAGTCCAACGTCGGAATGAGCAGTTCTTC. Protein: CAWSVWGLGLVVQRRNEQFF.

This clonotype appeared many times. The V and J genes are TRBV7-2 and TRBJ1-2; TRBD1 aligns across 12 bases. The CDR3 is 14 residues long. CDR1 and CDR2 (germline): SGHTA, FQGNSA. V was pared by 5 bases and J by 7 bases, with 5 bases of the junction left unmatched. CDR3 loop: CASSRDRGLSGYTF. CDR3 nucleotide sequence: TGTGCCAGCAGCCGGGACAGGGGGCTGTCTGGCTACACCTTC. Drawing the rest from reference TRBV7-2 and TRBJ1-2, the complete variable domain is GAGVSQSPSNKVTEKGKDVELRCDPISGHTALYWYRQSLGQGLEFLIYFQGNSAPDKSGLPSDRFSAERTGGSVSTLTIQRTQQEDSAVYLCASSRDRGLSGYTFGSGTRLTVV.

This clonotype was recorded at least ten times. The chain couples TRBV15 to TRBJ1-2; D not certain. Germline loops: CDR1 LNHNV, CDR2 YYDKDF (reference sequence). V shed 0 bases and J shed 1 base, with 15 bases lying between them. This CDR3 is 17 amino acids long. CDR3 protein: CATSRDRRADFNYGYTF. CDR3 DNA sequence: TGTGCCACCAGCAGAGATAGACGAGCGGACTTTAACTATGGCTACACCTTC.

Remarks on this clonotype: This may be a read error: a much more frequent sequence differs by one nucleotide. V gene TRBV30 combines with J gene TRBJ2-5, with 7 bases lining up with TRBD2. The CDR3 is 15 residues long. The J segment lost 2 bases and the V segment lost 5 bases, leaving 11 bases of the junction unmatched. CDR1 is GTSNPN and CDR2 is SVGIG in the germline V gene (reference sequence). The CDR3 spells CAWSFGTTVQETQYF. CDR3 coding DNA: TGTGCCTGGTCTTTCGGGACTACCGTTCAAGAGACCCAGTACTTC.

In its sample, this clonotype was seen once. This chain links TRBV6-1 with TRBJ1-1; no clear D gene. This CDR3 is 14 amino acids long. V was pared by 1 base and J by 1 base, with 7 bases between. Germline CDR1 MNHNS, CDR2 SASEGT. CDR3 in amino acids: CASSEEAENTEAFF. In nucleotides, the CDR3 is TGTGCCAGCAGTGAAGAGGCAGAGAACACTGAAGCTTTCTTT.

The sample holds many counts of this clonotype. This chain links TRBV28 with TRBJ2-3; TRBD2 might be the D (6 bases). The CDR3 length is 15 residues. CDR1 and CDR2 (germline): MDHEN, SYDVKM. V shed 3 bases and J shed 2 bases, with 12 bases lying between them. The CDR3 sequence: CASSLTRFLTDTQYF. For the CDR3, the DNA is TGTGCCAGCAGTTTGACTAGGTTCCTCACAGATACGCAGTATTTT.

The CDR3 protein is CAIRAGVDEQFF. Here the CDR3 DNA reads TGTGCCATCAGAGCGGGAGTGGATGAGCAGTTCTTC. This chain joins TRBV10-3 and TRBJ2-1; TRBD2 aligns across 8 bases. The CDR3 runs to 12 residues. Germline V gives CDR1 ENHRY, CDR2 SYGVKD. J lost 8 bases, V lost 6 bases, and 3 bases had no gene match.

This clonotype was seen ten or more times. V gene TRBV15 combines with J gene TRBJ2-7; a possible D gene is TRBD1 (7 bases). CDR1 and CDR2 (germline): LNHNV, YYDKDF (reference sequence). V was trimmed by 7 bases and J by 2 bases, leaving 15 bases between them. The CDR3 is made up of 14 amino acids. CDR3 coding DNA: TGTGCCACCACCCCGAGGAGGGGGCCCTACGAGCAGTACTTC. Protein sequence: CATTPRRGPYEQYF. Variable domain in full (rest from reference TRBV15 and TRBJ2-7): DAMVIQNPRYQVTQFGKPVTLSCSQTLNHNVMYWYQQKSSQAPKLLFHYYDKDFNNEADTPDNFQSRRPNTSFCFLDIRSPGLGDTAMYLCATTPRRGPYEQYFGPGTRLTVT.

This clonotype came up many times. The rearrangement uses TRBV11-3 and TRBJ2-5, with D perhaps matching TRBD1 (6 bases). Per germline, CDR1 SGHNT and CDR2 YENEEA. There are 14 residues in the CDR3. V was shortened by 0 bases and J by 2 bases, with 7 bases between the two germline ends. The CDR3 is CASSLDQGQETQYF. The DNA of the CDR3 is TGTGCCAGCAGCTTAGATCAGGGGCAAGAGACCCAGTACTTC.

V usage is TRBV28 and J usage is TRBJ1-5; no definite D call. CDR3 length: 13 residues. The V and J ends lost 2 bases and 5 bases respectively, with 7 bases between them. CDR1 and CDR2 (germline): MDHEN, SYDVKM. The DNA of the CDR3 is TGTGCCAGCAGTTTAGCAATTTATCAGCCCCAGCATTTT. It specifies CASSLAIYQPQHF.

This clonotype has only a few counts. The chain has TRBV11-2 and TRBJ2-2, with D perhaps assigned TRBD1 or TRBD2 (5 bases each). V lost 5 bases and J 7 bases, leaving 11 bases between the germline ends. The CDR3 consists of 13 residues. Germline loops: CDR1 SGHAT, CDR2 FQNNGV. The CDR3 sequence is CASSLGPLGELFF. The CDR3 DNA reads TGTGCCAGCAGCCTGGGACCTCTCGGGGAGCTGTTTTTT.

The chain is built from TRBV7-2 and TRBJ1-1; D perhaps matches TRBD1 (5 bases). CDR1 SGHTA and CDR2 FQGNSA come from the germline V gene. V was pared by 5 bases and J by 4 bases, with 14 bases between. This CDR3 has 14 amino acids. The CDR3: CASSLGHSSTEAFF. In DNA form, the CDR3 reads TGTGCCAGCAGCCTTGGACATTCTTCCACTGAAGCTTTCTTT.